This T cell receptor beta chain was recorded in a study of response to subunit inactivated influenza vaccine. Overall study results and limits: The authors proposed limited new T cell recruitment per seasonal influenza vaccination.

About this clonotype itself: Its specificity is unknown. A junction end diverges from the germline sequence, so it may reflect a read error.

TCRdb re-called the RT-PCR reads with MiXCR, one entry per CDR3 protein. The sample includes under 200,000 distinct CDR3 sequences, around 10% seen only once; the top ten take about a third. The CDR3 length is 14 residues. CDR1 and CDR2 (germline): MNHNS, SASEGT. This specimen consisted of CD8+ T cells sorted from PBMCs, obtained 23 to 25 months after vaccination. V gene TRBV6-1 combines with J gene TRBJ2-7; D call uncertain. The receptor comes from a man between 45 and 75 years old who received an inactivated influenza vaccine. The CDR3 loop is CAGSPGPNFYEQYF. DNA for the CDR3: TGTGCCGGCAGCCCCGGACCGAACTTCTACGAGCAGTACTTC.